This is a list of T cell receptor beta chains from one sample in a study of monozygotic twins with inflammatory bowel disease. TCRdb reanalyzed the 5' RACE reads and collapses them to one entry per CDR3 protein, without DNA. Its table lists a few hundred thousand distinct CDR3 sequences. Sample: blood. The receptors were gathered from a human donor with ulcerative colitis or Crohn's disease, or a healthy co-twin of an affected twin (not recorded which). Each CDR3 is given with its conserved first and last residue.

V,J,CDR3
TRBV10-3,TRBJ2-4,CAIRDQGGYIQYF
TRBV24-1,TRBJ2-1,CATSDSKLAGGRNEQFF
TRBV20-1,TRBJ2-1,CSASHPSGRVNNEQFF
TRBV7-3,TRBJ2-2,CASSLGLARTGELFF
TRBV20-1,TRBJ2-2,CSAWGGTNTGELFF
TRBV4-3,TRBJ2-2,CASSQGTQGTGELFF
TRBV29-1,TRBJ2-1,CSVEVTVGEQFF
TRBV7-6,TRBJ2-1,CASSLMGGTGADEQFF
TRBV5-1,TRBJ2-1,CASSYRGRARYNEQFF
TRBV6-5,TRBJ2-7,CASSYSGPGKHEQYF
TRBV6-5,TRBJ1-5,CASTSLQGGGNQPQHF
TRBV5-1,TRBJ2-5,CASSLPLGASGLGGETQYF
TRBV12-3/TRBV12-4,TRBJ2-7,CASSLARTGGTYEQYF
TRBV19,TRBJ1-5,CASSKEKRQANQPQHF
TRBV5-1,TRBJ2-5,CASSLDGDRETQYF
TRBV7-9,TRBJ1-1,CASSLGTATEAFF
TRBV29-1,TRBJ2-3,CSVQGADTQYF
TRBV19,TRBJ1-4,CASSMVSTTHLRLFF
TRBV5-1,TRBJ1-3,CASSLAEVLSGNTIYF
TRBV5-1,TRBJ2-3,CASMGSSGGFADTQYF
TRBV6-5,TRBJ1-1,CASRGQGVPEAFF